The entry below describes one T cell receptor (beta chain). The table lists this clonotype with many counts. Its cognate antigen has yet to be identified. No much larger clone is present one base from it, and per-base qualities are unavailable. CDR1 DFQATT and CDR2 SNEGSKA are derived from the germline V gene (reference sequence). CDR3 length: 12 amino acids, cysteine to phenylalanine. Only the CDR3 DNA stays, 36 bases, in frame from base 1. V gives up 6 bases and J gives up 1 base, and the segment between their germline ends measures 8 bases. This sample is part of a study of early T cells in non-severe SARS-CoV-2 infection (dated by TCRdb to the early 2020s). Looking at the study overall: Because TCR sequencing was done on bulk RNA from unsorted whole blood, the alpha and beta chains could not be paired.

This was a case-control study nested in a cohort of healthcare workers in London, UK, who had nasopharyngeal swab PCR tests and blood samples taken every week. Between 23 and 31 March 2020, the week of the UK lockdown, healthcare workers were enrolled and then followed up weekly for as long as 16 weeks. The library was produced with 5' RACE. For sequencing, a NextSeq 500 was employed. Unique molecular identifiers were attached to individual cDNA molecules in the TCR library protocol so that sequencing error and PCR bias could be corrected. TCR alpha and beta chains were both sequenced, and the abundances of alpha and beta sequences in each sample were closely correlated with each other. Turning to the authors' computational methods: V gene, J gene and CDR3 annotation of TCR sequences was performed with Decombinator V4. Expanded TCRs were defined as changing significantly between any two time points under a Poisson model with p below 0.0001. TCR abundances were normalised to the total number of TCRs sequenced in each sample and reported as counts per million. TRAV1-2 paired with TRAJ12, TRAJ20 or TRAJ33 defined MAIT TCRs, while TRAV10 paired with TRAJ18 defined iNKT TCRs. VDJdb, accessed 1 November 2021, was searched for CMV, EBV and SARS-CoV-2 annotated TCRs, excluding TCRs annotated for multiple antigens. TCRdb ran its own pipeline on the public reads, namely fastp trimming at Q25 and MiXCR clone calling, and kept in-frame beta chains. Rows matching on CDR3 protein sequence are summarized as one entry with the most common DNA and genes. The V and J calls were determined by TCRdb, not by the authors. The sample includes approximately 120,000 distinct CDR3 sequences, with just under 15% observed a single time. Around a fifth of the sample goes to the ten largest clones.

The full study reports these points: Matching against VDJdb was skewed toward anti-spike CD8 responses, likely underestimated virus-specific expansions, and missed private and CD4 specificities.

The chain is encoded by TRBV20-1 joined to TRBJ2-3; tentative D gene TRBD1, with 6 bases matching. The material sequenced was whole blood. The TCR was taken from an adult who was a healthcare worker with PCR-confirmed SARS-CoV-2 infection or an uninfected control (not recorded which). CDR3 reads: CSAQGRTDTQYF. The nucleotides are TGCAGTGCGCAGGGGCGCACAGATACGCAGTATTTT.